This is a list of T cell receptor beta chains from one sample in a study of persistence of HIV-infected CD4 T cells. TCRdb's table, derived via immunoSEQ multiplex PCR, lists solely in-frame clones and lacks some. The sample lists about 33,000 clones; 75% to 90% were seen once. For these receptors, no antigen is known. Sequences were derived from cultured CD4+ T cells from PBMCs, sampled from a patient who received antiretroviral therapy. The receptors shown here come from an adult with HIV. The donor label of this sample is uncertain. Both conserved end residues are part of each CDR3. The D gene is left open where the match is weak. Clone size is not always given. Where it is, it says once, few, many or a class for expanded clones.

clone size | J gene | V gene | D gene | CDR3 protein | CDR3 DNA
- | TRBJ1-5 | TRBV12-3/TRBV12-4 | TRBD1 | CASGTGNNQPQHF | TGTGCCAGCGGGACAGGCAACAATCAGCCCCAGCATTTT
- | TRBJ1-3 | TRBV30 | - | CASPSGNTIYF | TGTGCGAGCCCTTCTGGAAACACCATATATTTT
- | TRBJ2-5 | TRBV2 | - | CASSVARQETQYF | TGTGCCAGCAGTGTTGCCAGACAAGAGACCCAGTACTTC
once | TRBJ1-2 | TRBV7-2 | - | CASSFMGGGGALTF | TGTGCCAGCAGCTTTATGGGGGGTGGCGGGGCGCTCACCTTC
- | TRBJ2-5 | TRBV6-6 | - | CASSYEARGTQETQYF | TGTGCCAGCAGTTACGAGGCCAGGGGGACTCAAGAGACCCAGTACTTC
- | TRBJ2-3 | TRBV30 | TRBD2 | CAWNRIAGGEDTQYF | TGTGCCTGGAACCGGATAGCGGGGGGGGAAGATACGCAGTATTTT
- | TRBJ2-5 | TRBV5-1 | TRBD2 | CASSPTLAVQETQYF | TGCGCCAGCAGCCCCACCCTAGCGGTCCAAGAGACCCAGTACTTC
- | TRBJ2-2 | TRBV5-8 | - | CASSARRDNTGELFF | TGTGCCAGCAGCGCCCGGCGAGACAACACCGGGGAGCTGTTTTTT
- | TRBJ1-6 | TRBV5-4 | - | CASSLARGENSPLHF | TGTGCCAGCAGCTTGGCCAGGGGTGAGAATTCACCCCTCCACTTT
- | TRBJ2-3 | TRBV5-1 | - | CASSLDYPTDTQYF | TGCGCCAGCAGCTTGGATTATCCCACAGATACGCAGTATTTT
- | TRBJ2-1 | TRBV19 | - | CASSITGRLSYNEQFF | TGTGCCAGTAGTATAACTGGCAGACTCTCCTACAATGAGCAGTTCTTC
- | TRBJ2-5 | TRBV7-3 | - | CASSFLSGETQYF | TGTGCCAGCAGCTTTTTAAGTGGGGAGACCCAGTACTTC
- | TRBJ2-1 | TRBV7-6 | TRBD1 | CASSLLDRGQDEQFF | TGTGCCAGCAGCTTACTAGACAGGGGGCAGGATGAGCAGTTCTTC
- | TRBJ2-1 | TRBV24-1 | - | CATSDPGANEQFF | TGTGCCACCAGTGACCCAGGGGCCAATGAGCAGTTCTTC
few | TRBJ1-2 | TRBV19 | - | CASSITPGYGYTF | TGTGCCAGTAGTATAACGCCAGGGTATGGCTACACCTTC
once | TRBJ2-7 | TRBV6-5 | TRBD2 | CASGLAGLYEQYF | TGTGCCAGCGGTCTAGCGGGACTTTACGAGCAGTACTTC
medium-sized | TRBJ1-1 | TRBV19 | - | CASRERGLGTEAFF | TGTGCCAGTAGAGAAAGGGGATTGGGAACTGAAGCTTTCTTT
- | TRBJ1-2 | TRBV5-1 | - | CASSLESNGYTF | TGCGCCAGCAGCTTGGAATCGAATGGCTACACCTTC
- | TRBJ1-3 | TRBV28 | - | CASSFEGSSRNTIYF | TGTGCCAGCAGTTTCGAGGGGAGTTCTCGCAACACCATATATTTT
- | TRBJ2-6 | TRBV21-1 | - | CASSKVAPSSGANVLTF | TGTGCCAGCAGCAAAGTCGCACCTAGCTCTGGGGCCAACGTCCTGACTTTC
- | TRBJ1-6 | TRBV27 | - | CASRVTVSGSYNSPLHF | TGTGCCAGCAGGGTGACAGTGTCTGGTTCCTATAATTCACCCCTCCACTTT
once | TRBJ2-3 | TRBV3-1/TRBV3-2 | TRBD2 | CASSQVLAGGRPTQYF | TGTGCCAGCAGCCAAGTCTTAGCGGGGGGCCGACCTACGCAGTATTTT
- | TRBJ2-3 | TRBV20-1 | - | CSASSRGGTDTQYF | TGCAGTGCTAGTTCGAGGGGAGGCACAGATACGCAGTATTTT
- | TRBJ1-1 | TRBV5-1 | - | CASSRTGGSPEAFF | TGCGCCAGCAGCAGGACCGGGGGGTCCCCTGAAGCTTTCTTT
- | TRBJ1-3 | TRBV2 | TRBD1 | CASSVGVPGQGNTIYF | TGTGCCAGCAGTGTGGGGGTACCGGGACAGGGAAACACCATATATTTT
medium-sized | TRBJ1-4 | TRBV6-1 | - | CASSVRATTTNEKLFF | TGTGCCAGCAGTGTCCGGGCCACTACAACTAATGAAAAACTGTTTTTT
- | TRBJ1-1 | TRBV5-1 | - | CASSLRVNTEAFF | TGCGCCAGCAGCTTGAGGGTGAACACTGAAGCTTTCTTT
few | TRBJ1-2 | TRBV5-5 | TRBD1 | CASSGLTGMHYGYTF | TGTGCCAGCAGCGGACTGACAGGGATGCACTATGGCTACACCTTC
few | TRBJ2-3 | TRBV5-1 | - | CASSSGQPSDTQYF | TGCGCCAGCAGCTCCGGACAACCCTCAGATACGCAGTATTTT
few | TRBJ1-6 | TRBV7-2 | - | CASSLAQKTPLHF | TGTGCCAGCAGCTTAGCACAGAAGACACCCCTCCACTTT
- | TRBJ2-2 | TRBV9 | TRBD1 | CASSDGTGASAGELFF | TGTGCCAGCAGCGACGGGACAGGGGCGTCGGCCGGGGAGCTGTTTTTT